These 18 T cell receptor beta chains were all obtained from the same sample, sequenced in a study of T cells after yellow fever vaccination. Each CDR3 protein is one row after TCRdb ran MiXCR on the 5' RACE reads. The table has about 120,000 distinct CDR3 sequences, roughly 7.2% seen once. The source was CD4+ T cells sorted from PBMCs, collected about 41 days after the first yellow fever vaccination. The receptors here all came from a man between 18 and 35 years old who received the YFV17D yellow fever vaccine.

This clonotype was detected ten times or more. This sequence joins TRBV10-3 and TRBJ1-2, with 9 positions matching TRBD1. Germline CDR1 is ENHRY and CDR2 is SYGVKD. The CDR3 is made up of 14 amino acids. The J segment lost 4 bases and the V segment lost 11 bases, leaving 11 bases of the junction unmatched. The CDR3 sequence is CASMTGGFVYGYTF. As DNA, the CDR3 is TGTGCCTCCATGACAGGGGGATTTGTCTATGGCTACACCTTC.

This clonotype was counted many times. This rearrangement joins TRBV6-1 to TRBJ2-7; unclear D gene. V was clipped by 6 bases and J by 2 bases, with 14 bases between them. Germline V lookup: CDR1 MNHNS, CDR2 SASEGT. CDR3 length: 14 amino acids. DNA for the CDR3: TGTGCCAGCAGCGCTCCAGACCGTCCCTACGAGCAGTACTTC. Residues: CASSAPDRPYEQYF.

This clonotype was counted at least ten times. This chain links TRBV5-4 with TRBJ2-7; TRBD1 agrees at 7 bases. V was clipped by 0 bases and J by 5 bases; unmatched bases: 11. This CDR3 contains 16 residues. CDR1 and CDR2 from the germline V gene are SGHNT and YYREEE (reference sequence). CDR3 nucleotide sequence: TGTGCCAGCAGCTTGGCCCGGGACAGTCAGGTTAACGAGCAGTACTTC. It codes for CASSLARDSQVNEQYF.

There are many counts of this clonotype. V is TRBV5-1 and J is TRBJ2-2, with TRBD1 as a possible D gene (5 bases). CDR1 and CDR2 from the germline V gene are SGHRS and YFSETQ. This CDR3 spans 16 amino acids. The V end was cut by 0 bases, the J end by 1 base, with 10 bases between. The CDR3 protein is CASSLVPGLNTGELFF. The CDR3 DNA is TGCGCCAGCAGCTTGGTCCCAGGGTTGAACACCGGGGAGCTGTTTTTT.

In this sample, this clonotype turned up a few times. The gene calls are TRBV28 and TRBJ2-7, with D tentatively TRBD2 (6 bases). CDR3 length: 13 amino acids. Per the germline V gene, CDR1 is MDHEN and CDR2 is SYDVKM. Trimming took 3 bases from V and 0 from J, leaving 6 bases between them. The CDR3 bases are TGTGCCAGCAGTTTCGGGAGCTCCTACGAGCAGTACGTC. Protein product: CASSFGSSYEQYV.

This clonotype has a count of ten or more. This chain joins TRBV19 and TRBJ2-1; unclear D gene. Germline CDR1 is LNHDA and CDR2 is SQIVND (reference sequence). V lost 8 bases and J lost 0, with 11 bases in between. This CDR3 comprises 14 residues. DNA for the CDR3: TGTGCCAGTGCATGGGGTCGCTCCTACAATGAGCAGTTCTTC. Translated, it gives CASAWGRSYNEQFF.

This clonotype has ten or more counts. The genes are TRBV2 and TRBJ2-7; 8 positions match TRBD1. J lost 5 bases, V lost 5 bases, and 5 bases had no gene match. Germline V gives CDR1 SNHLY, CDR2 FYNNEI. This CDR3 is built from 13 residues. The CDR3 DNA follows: TGTGCCAGCAGTCCGGACAGGGACCACGAGCAGTACTTC. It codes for CASSPDRDHEQYF.

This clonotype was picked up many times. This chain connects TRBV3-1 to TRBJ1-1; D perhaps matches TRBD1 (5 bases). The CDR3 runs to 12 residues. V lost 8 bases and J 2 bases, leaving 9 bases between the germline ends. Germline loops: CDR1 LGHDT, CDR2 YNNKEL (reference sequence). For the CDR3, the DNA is TGTGCCAGCTCCGACAGTAACACTGAAGCTTTCTTT. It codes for CASSDSNTEAFF.

DNA of the CDR3: TGCGCCAGCAGCCCCGGACAGGGAGGAGAGACCCAGTACTTC. Translation gives CASSPGQGGETQYF. The V call is TRBV5-1, the J call TRBJ2-5, with 8 positions matching TRBD1. V shed 4 bases and J 4 bases; nucleotides not matched to a gene: 6. Germline-derived CDR1 and CDR2 are SGHRS and YFSETQ. The CDR3 sequence is 14 residues long.

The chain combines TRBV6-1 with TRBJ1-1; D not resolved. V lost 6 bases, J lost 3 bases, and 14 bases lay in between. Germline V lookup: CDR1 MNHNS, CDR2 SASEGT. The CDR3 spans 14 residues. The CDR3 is CASRRRAEDTEAFF. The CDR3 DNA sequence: TGTGCCAGCAGACGACGGGCGGAGGACACTGAAGCTTTCTTT.

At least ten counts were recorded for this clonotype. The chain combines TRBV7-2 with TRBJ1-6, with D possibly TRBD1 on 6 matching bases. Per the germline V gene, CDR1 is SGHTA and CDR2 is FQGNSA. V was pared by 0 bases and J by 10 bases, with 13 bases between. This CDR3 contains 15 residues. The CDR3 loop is CASSLASGAGSPLHF. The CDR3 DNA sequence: TGTGCCAGCAGCTTAGCTTCAGGGGCAGGGTCACCCCTCCACTTT.

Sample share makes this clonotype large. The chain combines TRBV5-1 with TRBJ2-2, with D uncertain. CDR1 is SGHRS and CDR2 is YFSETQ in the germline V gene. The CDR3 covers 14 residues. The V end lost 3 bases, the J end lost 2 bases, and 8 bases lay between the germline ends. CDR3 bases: TGCGCCAGCAGCTCCCCCACAAACACCGGGGAGCTGTTTTTT. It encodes CASSSPTNTGELFF.

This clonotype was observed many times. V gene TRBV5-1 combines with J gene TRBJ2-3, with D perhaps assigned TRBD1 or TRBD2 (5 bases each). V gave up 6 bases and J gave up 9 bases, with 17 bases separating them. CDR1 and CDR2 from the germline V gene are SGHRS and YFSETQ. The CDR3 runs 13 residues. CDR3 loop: CASTGQDHTTQYF. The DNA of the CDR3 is TGCGCCAGCACGGGGCAGGACCATACAACGCAGTATTTT.

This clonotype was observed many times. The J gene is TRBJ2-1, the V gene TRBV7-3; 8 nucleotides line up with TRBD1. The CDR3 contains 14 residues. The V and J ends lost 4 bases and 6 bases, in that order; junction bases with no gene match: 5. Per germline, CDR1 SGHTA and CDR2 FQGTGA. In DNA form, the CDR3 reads TGTGCCAGCAGCTCCGGGACAGGTCTCAATGAGCAGTTCTTC. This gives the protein CASSSGTGLNEQFF.

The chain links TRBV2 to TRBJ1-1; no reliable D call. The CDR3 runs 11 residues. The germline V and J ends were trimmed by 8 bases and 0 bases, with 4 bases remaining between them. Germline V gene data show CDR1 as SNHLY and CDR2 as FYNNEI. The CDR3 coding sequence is TGTGCCAGCTGGATGAACACTGAAGCTTTCTTT. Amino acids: CASWMNTEAFF.

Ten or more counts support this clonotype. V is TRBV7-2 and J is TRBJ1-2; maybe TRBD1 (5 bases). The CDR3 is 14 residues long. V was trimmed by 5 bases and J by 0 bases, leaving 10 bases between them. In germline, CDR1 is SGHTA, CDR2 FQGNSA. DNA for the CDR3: TGTGCCAGCAGCCGGGACCGATCTAACTATGGCTACACCTTC. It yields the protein CASSRDRSNYGYTF.

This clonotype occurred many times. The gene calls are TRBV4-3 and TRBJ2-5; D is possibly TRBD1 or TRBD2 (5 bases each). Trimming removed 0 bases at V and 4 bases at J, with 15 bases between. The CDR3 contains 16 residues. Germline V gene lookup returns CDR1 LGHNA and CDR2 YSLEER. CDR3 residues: CASSQDLGTWGETQYF. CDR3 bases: TGCGCCAGCAGCCAAGATCTAGGGACCTGGGGAGAGACCCAGTACTTC.

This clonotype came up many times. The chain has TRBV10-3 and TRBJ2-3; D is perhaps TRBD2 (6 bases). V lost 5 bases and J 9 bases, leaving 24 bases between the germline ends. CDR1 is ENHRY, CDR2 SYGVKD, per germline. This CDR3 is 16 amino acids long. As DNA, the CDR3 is TGTGCCATCAGTCTCCGCAGCGGGCGGCCCGCAGGAACGCAGTATTTT. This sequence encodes CAISLRSGRPAGTQYF.